This TCR beta chain stems from a study of T cell repertoires in cytomegalovirus infection. Study summary: CMV infection together with matching HLA type was indicated by public TCR beta signatures. The study, taken as a whole, reports: Individuals carrying CMV plus the relevant HLA were identified by cumulative frequency of public TCR beta families. HLA-C-restricted CMV clonotypes gave the most frequent clonotype in two of eight donors.

With 10 bases removed from V and 7 bases from J, the gap between germline ends came to 19 bases. Germline CDR1 is MDHEN and CDR2 is SYDVKM. The CDR3 loop spans 14 amino acids. From the reads, TCRdb called clonotypes with MiXCR, one entry per CDR3 protein. The sample yields 170,000 or so distinct CDR3 sequences, roughly an eighth seen once. This clonotype was counted ten times or more. The antigen remains undetermined. The receptor's source is a human donor in good health (CMV status not recorded). Some clones in this sample may be carry-over from other donors' samples. Sequencing was carried out using PBMCs. The genes are TRBV28 and TRBJ1-4; D remains unclear. In DNA form, the CDR3 reads TGTGCCACTACCCCTGGAAGGGAGGGTGAAAAACTGTTTTTT. Amino acids: CATTPGREGEKLFF.